The rows below give T cell receptor beta chains drawn from one sample of a study of siplizumab effects on memory and regulatory T cells. Generated by immunoSEQ multiplex PCR, the TCRdb table keeps only in-frame clones and is missing some. The sample yields some 110,000 clones, under 95% seen once. Sequenced: CD4+ T cells sorted from blood. These receptors originate from a human donor in good health. Each CDR3 is given with its conserved first and last residue. The D gene is left open where the match is weak. Clone size is shown for a subset of rows, as once, few, many or a class of expanded clone.

D gene	clone size	V gene	J gene	CDR3 protein	CDR3 DNA
TRBD1	.	TRBV10-3	TRBJ2-6	CAIRQGQGGNSGANVLTF	TGTGCCATCAGGCAGGGACAGGGAGGGAACTCTGGGGCCAACGTCCTGACTTTC
TRBD1	.	TRBV19	TRBJ1-5	CASSMGDRGSGGQPQHF	TGTGCCAGTAGTATGGGGGACAGGGGGTCCGGCGGTCAGCCCCAGCATTTT
TRBD1	.	TRBV4-2	TRBJ1-4	CASSQTVGQGYEKLFF	TGTGCCAGCAGCCAAACCGTGGGACAGGGTTATGAAAAACTGTTTTTT
TRBD2	.	TRBV9	TRBJ2-2	CASSVDVAGHTGELFF	TGTGCCAGCAGCGTCGATGTAGCGGGCCACACCGGGGAGCTGTTTTTT
.	.	TRBV7-9	TRBJ2-7	CASSPNRRSEQYF	TGTGCCAGCAGCCCTAACCGAAGATCCGAGCAGTACTTC
.	.	TRBV7-2	TRBJ1-6	CASSSLRGIGSPLHF	TGTGCCAGCAGCTCACTTCGGGGGATAGGTTCACCCCTCCACTTT
.	.	TRBV30	TRBJ1-4	CAWGVAKSEKLFF	TGTGCCTGGGGCGTAGCTAAGAGTGAAAAACTGTTTTTT
TRBD2	.	TRBV11-2	TRBJ2-7	CASRPSGRNEQYF	TGTGCCAGCCGCCCTAGCGGGAGAAACGAGCAGTACTTC
TRBD2	.	TRBV19	TRBJ2-1	CASSTSSGRRNEQFF	TGTGCCAGTAGTACGTCTAGCGGAAGGAGGAATGAGCAGTTCTTC
TRBD2	once	TRBV10-1	TRBJ2-3	CASSESGGGVTDTQYF	TGCGCCAGCAGTGAGTCGGGCGGGGGGGTCACAGATACGCAGTATTTT
.	.	TRBV4-2	TRBJ2-6	CASSPVPSGANVLTF	TGTGCCAGCAGCCCAGTACCATCTGGGGCCAACGTCCTGACTTTC
.	.	TRBV7-2	TRBJ2-5	CASSSKVDGTQYF	TGTGCCAGCAGCTCGAAGGTCGACGGGACCCAGTACTTC
.	.	TRBV7-9	TRBJ1-1	CASSLDQVGEAFF	TGTGCCAGCAGCCTGGACCAGGTGGGCGAAGCTTTCTTT
TRBD1	.	TRBV18	TRBJ2-7	CASSPDRGLEQYF	TGTGCCAGCTCACCAGACAGGGGGCTTGAGCAGTACTTC
.	.	TRBV19	TRBJ1-1	CASSHSPGSTEAFF	TGTGCCAGTAGTCATTCCCCGGGGTCCACTGAAGCTTTCTTT
.	.	TRBV5-5	TRBJ1-6	CASSYILIGSSYNSPLHF	TGTGCCAGCAGCTATATACTTATCGGGAGCTCCTATAATTCACCCCTCCACTTT
TRBD1	.	TRBV5-4	TRBJ1-2	CASSLVAGGDYGYTF	TGTGCCAGCAGCTTGGTGGCAGGGGGCGACTATGGCTACACCTTC
.	.	TRBV29-1	TRBJ1-5	CSVRDSNQPQHF	TGCAGCGTTCGGGACAGCAATCAGCCCCAGCATTTT
.	.	TRBV7-3	TRBJ1-1	CASSSQRNTEAFF	TGTGCCAGCAGCTCCCAGAGGAACACTGAAGCTTTCTTT
.	.	TRBV7-9	TRBJ2-3	CASSLTTPSTDTQYF	TGTGCCAGCAGCTTGACCACGCCCTCCACAGATACGCAGTATTTT
TRBD2	.	TRBV7-2	TRBJ2-2	CASSQGLVSTGELFF	TGTGCCAGCAGCCAAGGACTAGTAAGCACCGGGGAGCTGTTTTTT
.	.	TRBV5-4	TRBJ1-1	CASSPLPNTEAFF	TGTGCCAGCAGCCCCCTACCGAACACTGAAGCTTTCTTT
.	.	TRBV6-5	TRBJ2-3	CASSPPSTDTQYF	TGTGCCAGCAGCCCTCCAAGCACAGATACGCAGTATTTT
.	.	TRBV25-1	TRBJ1-3	CASVGHGVSGNTIYF	TGTGCCAGCGTCGGGCATGGGGTCTCTGGAAACACCATATATTTT
.	few	TRBV4-3	TRBJ1-2	CASSQDAAGYGYTF	TGCGCCAGCAGCCAAGATGCGGCAGGCTATGGCTACACCTTC
.	.	TRBV5-1	TRBJ2-2	CASSLEWGANTGELFF	TGCGCCAGCAGCTTGGAATGGGGCGCGAACACCGGGGAGCTGTTTTTT
.	.	TRBV4-1	TRBJ2-5	CASSQETPPGARETQYF	TGCGCCAGCAGCCAAGAGACCCCACCAGGGGCGAGAGAGACCCAGTACTTC
.	.	TRBV28	TRBJ1-5	CASSLISGGGRQPQHF	TGTGCCAGCAGTCTCATTTCCGGAGGGGGGCGACAGCCCCAGCATTTT
.	once	TRBV30	TRBJ2-7	CAWRGTGTYEQYF	TGTGCCTGGAGAGGGACGGGAACCTACGAGCAGTACTTC
.	.	TRBV15	TRBJ1-3	CATRVAGEYTIYF	TGTGCCACCAGGGTCGCAGGGGAGTACACCATATATTTT
.	once	TRBV11-2	TRBJ1-1	CASSTFVGRRGTEAFF	TGTGCCAGCAGCACATTCGTTGGACGGAGAGGCACTGAAGCTTTCTTT
.	.	TRBV5-6	TRBJ2-5	CASSISVWGAAQETQYF	TGTGCCAGCAGCATTAGCGTGTGGGGCGCCGCTCAAGAGACCCAGTACTTC
.	.	TRBV27	TRBJ2-3	CASSPLAASSTDTQYF	TGTGCCAGCAGTCCCTTAGCGGCCTCTAGCACAGATACGCAGTATTTT
.	.	TRBV6-5	TRBJ1-2	CASKKRQAYGYTF	TGTGCCAGCAAGAAGAGGCAGGCCTATGGCTACACCTTC
.	.	TRBV6-5	TRBJ2-2	CASSYEIPALTGELFF	TGTGCCAGCAGTTACGAAATTCCTGCGCTCACCGGGGAGCTGTTTTTT
.	.	TRBV19	TRBJ1-1	CASSMGQGLFGEAFF	TGTGCCAGTAGTATGGGGCAGGGGTTGTTCGGTGAAGCTTTCTTT
.	.	TRBV7-3	TRBJ1-2	CASSLQAGFEGYTF	TGTGCCAGCAGCTTACAGGCAGGGTTTGAGGGCTACACCTTC
TRBD1	.	TRBV5-8	TRBJ2-7	CASSHDPGTVHYEQYF	TGTGCCAGCAGCCACGACCCCGGGACAGTACACTACGAGCAGTACTTC